Ten or more counts support the clone carrying this TCR beta chain. The antigen is undetermined. This specimen comes from a study of early T cells in non-severe SARS-CoV-2 infection. Study context: Unsorted whole-blood RNA was sequenced in bulk, leaving chains unpaired.

Individual cDNA molecules carried attached unique molecular identifiers. TCRdb reanalysed the 5' RACE reads using MiXCR and keeps one entry per CDR3 protein. There are 75,000 to 100,000 distinct CDR3 sequences in the sample; roughly 15% occur only once, and around 0.58% lies in the top ten. Deletions cut 5 bases from V and 9 bases from J, with 21 bases between. CDR3 length: 16 amino acids. Germline CDR1 SGHRS, CDR2 YFSETQ. Study results and limitations: Matching against VDJdb likely underestimated virus-specific expansions, favoring anti-spike CD8.

The gene calls are TRBV5-1 and TRBJ1-6; TRBD1 might be the D (5 bases). Sequencing input: whole blood. This TCR derives from an adult who was a healthcare worker with PCR-confirmed SARS-CoV-2 infection or an uninfected control (not recorded which). The CDR3 nucleotides are TGCGCCAGCAGACCTGTTGGGGCGCGTAATTCTTCACCCCTCCACTTT. This codes for CASRPVGARNSSPLHF.